This TCR beta chain emerged from a study of response to subunit inactivated influenza vaccine. The CDR3 runs to 15 residues. The trim removed 4 bases at V and 5 bases at J, leaving 10 bases unmatched. Germline lookup yields CDR1 ENHRY and CDR2 SYGVKD. One entry per CDR3 protein results from TCRdb running MiXCR on the RT-PCR reads. The sample carries roughly 540,000 distinct CDR3 sequences, under 30% recorded once. These data also formed part of another study, on T cells expressing NK-cell markers. From that second work: For TCR beta, cDNA was produced by 5'RACE template switching with UMIs.

V usage is TRBV10-3 and J usage is TRBJ2-7; 8 bases align to TRBD2. The sequencing used CD4+ T cells sorted from PBMCs, collected roughly 12 days after vaccination. The receptor was isolated from a man between 45 and 60 years old who received an inactivated influenza vaccine. CDR3: CAISAQAGTRDEQYF. The CDR3, as DNA: TGTGCCATCAGTGCCCAGGCCGGGACTAGGGACGAGCAGTACTTC.